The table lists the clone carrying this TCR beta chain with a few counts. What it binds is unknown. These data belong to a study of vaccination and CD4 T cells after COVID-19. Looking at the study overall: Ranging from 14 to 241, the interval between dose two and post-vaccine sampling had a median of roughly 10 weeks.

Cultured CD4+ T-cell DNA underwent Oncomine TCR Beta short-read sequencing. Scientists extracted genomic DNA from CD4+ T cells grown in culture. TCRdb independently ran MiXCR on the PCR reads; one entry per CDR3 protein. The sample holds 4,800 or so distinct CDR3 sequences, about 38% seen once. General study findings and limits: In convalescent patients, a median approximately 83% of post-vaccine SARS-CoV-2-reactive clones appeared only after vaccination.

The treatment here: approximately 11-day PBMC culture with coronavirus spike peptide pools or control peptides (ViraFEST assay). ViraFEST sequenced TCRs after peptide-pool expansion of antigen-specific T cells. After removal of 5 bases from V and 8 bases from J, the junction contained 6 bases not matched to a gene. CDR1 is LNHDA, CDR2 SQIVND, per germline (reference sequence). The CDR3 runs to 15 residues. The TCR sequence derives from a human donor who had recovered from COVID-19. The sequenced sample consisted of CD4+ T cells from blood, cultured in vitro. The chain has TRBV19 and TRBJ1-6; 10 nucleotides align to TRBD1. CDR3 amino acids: CASSYRTGGDSPLHF. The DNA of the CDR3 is TGTGCCAGTAGTTACCGGACAGGGGGGGATTCACCCCTCCACTTT.